The clone carrying this T cell receptor (beta chain) turned up a few times. Antigen unknown. These data originate in a study of T cell repertoires in cytomegalovirus infection. Whole-study context: CMV infection plus the matching HLA type was flagged by public TCR beta signatures.

Study-wide findings and caveats: The ex vivo response showed dominance by HLA-C-restricted CMV-specific TCR beta clonotypes.

The CDR3 contains 13 residues. Germline V lookup: CDR1 MRHNA, CDR2 SNTAGT. Trimming took 0 bases from V and 9 from J, leaving 11 bases between them. TCRdb ran MiXCR on the reads and lists one entry per CDR3 protein. The sample consists of 700,000 to 950,000 distinct CDR3 sequences, roughly 33% of them appearing once. J is TRBJ1-1 and V is TRBV6-4; a possible D gene is TRBD1 (5 bases). The sequence was collected from a human donor in good health (CMV status not recorded). Some clones in this sample may be carry-over from other donors' samples. The sample in question was cultured CD8+ T cells from PBMCs, obtained from culture after CMV antigen stimulation. CDR3 sequence (DNA): TGTGCCAGCAGTGACTCTGGGACGATGAAAGCTTTCTTT. It translates to CASSDSGTMKAFF.